This entry describes one T cell receptor beta chain. As to time point: newly diagnosed GD, antithyroid drugs for less than 3 months. PBMC RNA served as the TCR library source. The sample originates from a study of regulatory T cells in long-lasting Graves disease. Building the TCR beta libraries relied on iRepertoire HTBI primers, and CDR3 regions underwent Arm-PCR. TCRdb re-called the multiplex PCR reads with MiXCR, one entry per CDR3 protein. This sample carries 620,000 or so distinct CDR3 sequences, 15% to 20% of them seen once, and the ten largest clones take 15% to 20%. Germline V gives CDR1 SGHDN, CDR2 FVKESK. CDR3 length equals 13 residues. The germline V and J ends were trimmed by 1 base and 6 bases, with 6 bases remaining between them. The same sample was also used in a study of T cells in Graves' hyperthyroidism and ophthalmopathy. Per that study: HTBI primers were the set used in a first-round RT-PCR of the TCR CDR3.

This sequence joins TRBV14 and TRBJ1-4; possible D gene TRBD1, 5 bases. The clonotype comes from a woman in her 30s with Graves disease. The sample here was peripheral blood mononuclear cells (PBMCs), taken at new diagnosis, from a patient treated with antithyroid drugs. CDR3 DNA: TGTGCCAGCAGCCAAGGACAGCATGAAAAACTGTTTTTT. It yields the protein CASSQGQHEKLFF.